These 29 T cell receptor beta chains originate from one sample sequenced in a study of shared clonotypes between healthy human individuals. TCRdb's copy holds only in-frame clones and misses some; the assay was immunoSEQ multiplex PCR. The sample holds just over 2,000,000 clones, 85% to 95% seen once. Sequencing was performed on naive CD4+ T cells sorted from blood. Stated subset: CD45RA+ positively selected. The receptors come from a man aged 18 to 30 in good health.

This clone came up once. This sequence joins TRBV6-1 and TRBJ1-4; 9 bases line up with TRBD1. Trimming cost V 10 bases and J 4 bases; bases outside gene matches: 10. There are 15 residues in the CDR3. Germline assignment: CDR1 MNHNS and CDR2 SASEGT. CDR3 nucleotides: TGTGCCACCTGGCCGGGACAGGGATATAATGAAAAACTGTTTTTT. Translating it yields CATWPGQGYNEKLFF.

This clone occurred once. This sample includes further DNA sequences coding for the same CDR3. V gene TRBV6-5 combines with J gene TRBJ2-7; 7 bases are shared with TRBD1. Trimming took 5 bases from V and 2 from J; bases not matched to a gene: 3. The CDR3 is made up of 13 amino acids. The germline V gene encodes CDR1 MNHEY and CDR2 SVGAGI. The DNA of the CDR3 is TGTGCCAGCAGTACGGGACAGACCTACGAGCAGTACTTC. Residues: CASSTGQTYEQYF.

The chain carries TRBV5-1 and TRBJ2-5; the D gene is possibly TRBD1 (6 bases). The CDR3 loop spans 15 amino acids. Germline assignment: CDR1 SGHRS and CDR2 YFSETQ. V was trimmed by 1 base and J by 5 bases, leaving 15 bases between them. DNA of the CDR3: TGCGCCAGCAGCTTGACGTCAGGGGCCAGGGAGACCCAGTACTTC. Translating it yields CASSLTSGARETQYF.

The J gene is TRBJ2-1, the V gene TRBV9, with 12 bases identical to TRBD2. Germline trimming cut 3 bases from V and 10 bases from J; bases unmatched to any gene: 14. The CDR3 runs 17 residues. Germline lookup yields CDR1 SGDLS and CDR2 YYNGEE. CDR3 in amino acids: CASSDRLAGAVTGEQFF. The DNA of the CDR3 is TGTGCCAGCAGCGATCGACTAGCGGGGGCGGTGACCGGAGAGCAGTTCTTC. The full variable domain, with the rest looked up from reference TRBV9 and TRBJ2-1, is DSGVTQTPKHLITATGQRVTLRCSPRSGDLSVYWYQQSLDQGLQFLIQYYNGEERAKGNILERFSAQQFPDLHSELNLSSLELGDSALYFCASSDRLAGAVTGEQFFGPGTRLTVL.

The genes are TRBV10-3 and TRBJ1-5; D not resolved. Per the germline V gene, CDR1 is ENHRY and CDR2 is SYGVKD. Trimming shortened V by 0 bases and J by 7 bases, and 13 bases separated the two germline ends. The CDR3 length is 15 residues. In DNA, the CDR3 is TGTGCCATCAGTGAGTCCCCGGCAGGTACACAGCCCCAGCATTTT. Its protein product is CAISESPAGTQPQHF.

This sequence joins TRBV27 and TRBJ2-7, with 9 bases identical to TRBD1. Germline CDR1 MNHEY, CDR2 SMNVEV (reference sequence). This CDR3 has 14 amino acids. The V segment lost 10 bases and the J segment 3 bases; nucleotides outside the gene matches: 10. CDR3 sequence: CATQRGTGIYEQYF. DNA for the CDR3: TGTGCCACCCAGAGGGGGACAGGGATCTACGAGCAGTACTTC.

This clone was detected only a few times. The V call is TRBV30, the J call TRBJ2-2; D not certain. The V and J ends lost 0 bases and 1 base respectively, with 9 bases between them. The V gene's germline CDR1 is GTSNPN and CDR2 SVGIG (reference sequence). This CDR3 spans 15 amino acids. The CDR3 here is CAWSVFRRNTGELFF. The CDR3 nucleotides read TGTGCCTGGAGTGTATTTCGGCGGAACACCGGGGAGCTGTTTTTT.

This chain connects TRBV5-4 to TRBJ1-2; D is unclear. Germline V lookup: CDR1 SGHNT, CDR2 YYREEE (reference sequence). The CDR3 loop spans 14 amino acids. V lost 0 bases, J lost 7 bases, and 13 bases lay in between. CDR3 amino acids: CASSLDGLPGGYTF. Written as DNA, the CDR3 is TGTGCCAGCAGCTTGGATGGCCTCCCAGGTGGCTACACCTTC. The entire variable domain, with the rest obtained from reference TRBV5-4 and TRBJ1-2, is as follows: ETGVTQSPTHLIKTRGQQVTLRCSSQSGHNTVSWYQQALGQGPQFIFQYYREEENGRGNFPPRFSGLQFPNYSSELNVNALELDDSALYLCASSLDGLPGGYTFGSGTRLTVV.

J is TRBJ2-3 and V is TRBV20-1; D is unresolved. Per germline, CDR1 DFQATT and CDR2 SNEGSKA (reference sequence). The CDR3 loop spans 11 amino acids. Trimming took 7 bases from V and 4 from J, leaving 9 bases between them. In DNA form, the CDR3 reads TGCAGTGTTTCGAGAGCAGATACGCAGTATTTT. Translating it yields CSVSRADTQYF.

The chain has TRBV9 and TRBJ2-3, with TRBD1 as a possible D gene (6 bases). Germline assignment: CDR1 SGDLS and CDR2 YYNGEE. V was clipped by 3 bases and J by 2 bases, with 19 bases between them. The CDR3 length is 17 residues. This chain's CDR3 is CASSAQDRLRYTDTQYF. The DNA for the CDR3 is TGTGCCAGCAGCGCCCAGGACAGACTCCGATACACAGATACGCAGTATTTT.

The CDR3 DNA reads as TGTGCCAGCAGTGAACGCAGGACAGGGGGTTTCTCTGGCTACACCTTC. Residues: CASSERRTGGFSGYTF. The V call is TRBV25-1, the J call TRBJ1-2; TRBD1 aligns across 10 bases. V lost 2 bases, J lost 7 bases, and 10 bases stayed unmatched. Germline values: CDR1 MGHDK, CDR2 SYGVNS. The CDR3 consists of 16 residues.

The rearrangement uses TRBV6-5 and TRBJ2-1; 8 nucleotides line up with TRBD2. The CDR3 is made up of 15 amino acids. Germline V gene lookup returns CDR1 MNHEY and CDR2 SVGAGI. Trimming took 4 bases from V and 7 from J; bases not matched to a gene: 9. CDR3 residues: CASSWVAGGLNEQFF. The DNA for the CDR3 is TGTGCCAGCAGTTGGGTTGCGGGAGGCTTGAATGAGCAGTTCTTC.

The chain employs TRBV4-1 and TRBJ1-2; D remains unclear. CDR1 is MGHRA, CDR2 YSYEKL, per germline. The ends were cut back, 1 base at V and 0 bases at J, with 9 bases in the middle. This CDR3 has 15 amino acids. The CDR3 DNA is TGCGCCAGCAGCCAAGCGCTGACGGCTAACTATGGCTACACCTTC. Its protein is CASSQALTANYGYTF.

The chain joins TRBV30 to TRBJ2-5; 7 bases fit TRBD2. The trim removed 4 bases at V and 9 bases at J, leaving 14 bases unmatched. Germline CDR1 reads GTSNPN; CDR2 reads SVGIG (reference sequence). The CDR3 extends over 14 amino acids. CDR3 DNA: TGTGCCTGGATGCGGGCTAGCGGCCCGATGGCCCAGTACTTC. Encoded protein: CAWMRASGPMAQYF. Complete variable domain (other parts from reference TRBV30 and TRBJ2-5): SQTIHQWPATLVQPVGSPLSLECTVEGTSNPNLYWYRQAAGRGLQLLFYSVGIGQISSEVPQNLSASRPQDRQFILSSKKLLLSDSGFYLCAWMRASGPMAQYFGPGTRLLVL.

This chain connects TRBV7-2 to TRBJ2-5; 9 positions agree with TRBD1. Germline lookup yields CDR1 SGHTA and CDR2 FQGNSA. J lost 5 bases, V lost 4 bases, and 11 bases had no gene match. The CDR3 is made up of 16 amino acids. CDR3 region: CASSSPPGQGPETQYF. The DNA for the CDR3 is TGTGCCAGCAGCTCGCCCCCGGGACAGGGCCCGGAGACCCAGTACTTC.

J is TRBJ1-5 and V is TRBV18; maybe TRBD1 (6 bases). Trimming pared 3 bases from V and 5 bases from J, leaving 14 bases between. The CDR3 totals 15 residues. The germline CDR1 and CDR2 sequences are KGHSH and LQKENI. The CDR3 bases are TGTGCCAGCTCACCTACTCGGACAGACGATCAGCCCCAGCATTTT. It translates to CASSPTRTDDQPQHF. The whole variable domain, filled in from reference TRBV18 and TRBJ1-5, reads NAGVMQNPRHLVRRRGQEARLRCSPMKGHSHVYWYRQLPEEGLKFMVYLQKENIIDESGMPKERFSAEFPKEGPSILRIQQVVRGDSAAYFCASSPTRTDDQPQHFGDGTRLSIL.

This clone was counted once. The rearrangement joins TRBV6-6 to TRBJ2-1; TRBD2 agrees at 12 bases. From germline, CDR1 is MNHNY and CDR2 SVGAGI (reference sequence). The trim removed 5 bases at V and 6 bases at J, leaving 8 bases unmatched. The CDR3 consists of 16 residues. The CDR3 DNA reads as TGTGCCAGCAGTCCCCCCGGACTAGCGGGGCTCAATGAGCAGTTCTTC. Translation: CASSPPGLAGLNEQFF.

This clone was seen a handful of times. The chain has TRBV10-2 and TRBJ1-5; TRBD1 matches 8 bases. Germline V CDR1 and CDR2: WSHSY, SAAADI. The junction had 2 bases not matched to a gene; V was cut back by 7 bases and J by 3 bases. The CDR3 sequence is 13 residues long. CDR3 protein: CASTTGANQPQHF. In nucleotides, the CDR3 is TGCGCCAGCACGACAGGGGCCAATCAGCCCCAGCATTTT.

The genes are TRBV30 and TRBJ2-2; D may be TRBD1 (6 bases). The germline CDR1 and CDR2 sequences are GTSNPN and SVGIG (reference sequence). V was pared by 8 bases and J by 1 base, with 14 bases between. The CDR3 is 14 residues long. CDR3 protein: CATGHLLNTGELFF. CDR3 in DNA: TGTGCCACGGGACACCTCTTGAACACCGGGGAGCTGTTTTTT.

This sequence joins TRBV5-1 and TRBJ2-2, with a possible D match to TRBD1 (6 bases). The CDR3 consists of 15 residues. CDR1 SGHRS and CDR2 YFSETQ come from the germline V gene. V shed 1 base and J shed 4 bases, with 11 bases lying between them. Here the CDR3 DNA reads TGCGCCAGCAGCTTGAGCGAAGGGGGCACCGGGGAGCTGTTTTTT. Its protein product is CASSLSEGGTGELFF. The variable domain in full, with the rest retrieved from reference TRBV5-1 and TRBJ2-2, is KAGVTQTPRYLIKTRGQQVTLSCSPISGHRSVSWYQQTPGQGLQFLFEYFSETQRNKGNFPGRFSGRQFSNSRSEMNVSTLELGDSALYLCASSLSEGGTGELFFGEGSRLTVL.

The rearrangement uses TRBV10-3 and TRBJ2-1; TRBD2 matches 12 bases. The CDR3 runs to 18 residues. V shed 10 bases and J 1 base; nucleotides not matched to a gene: 14. Germline CDR1 is ENHRY and CDR2 is SYGVKD. The CDR3 nucleotides are TGTGCCACCACGTTCGGGCCACTAGCGGGGGGTTCCTACAATGAGCAGTTCTTC. Protein product: CATTFGPLAGGSYNEQFF.

In this sample, this clone turned up once. The chain employs TRBV6-6 and TRBJ2-1; 7 nucleotides align to TRBD2. This CDR3 is built from 15 residues. CDR1 MNHNY and CDR2 SVGAGI come from the germline V gene (reference sequence). After removal of 5 bases from V and 3 bases from J, the junction contained 7 bases not matched to a gene. The CDR3 DNA reads TGTGCCAGCAGTACATTAACGGGAGGCTACAATGAGCAGTTCTTC. This sequence encodes CASSTLTGGYNEQFF.

This clone was seen only once. The V gene is TRBV12-5, the J gene TRBJ1-2, with D possibly matching TRBD1 (5 bases). The CDR3 is 14 amino acids. Germline V gene lookup returns CDR1 LGHNT and CDR2 FRNRAP. The germline V and J ends were trimmed by 3 bases and 3 bases, with 11 bases remaining between them. CDR3 loop: CASGFGADYYGYTF. The CDR3 DNA reads as TGTGCTAGTGGTTTTGGGGCAGACTACTATGGCTACACCTTC.

The V and J genes are TRBV6-5 and TRBJ1-2; no clear D. Trimming took 6 bases from V and 8 from J, leaving 16 bases between them. The CDR3 consists of 13 residues. Germline V CDR1 and CDR2: MNHEY, SVGAGI. The CDR3 coding sequence is TGTGCCAGCAGGGCCGGGGAGGTGTGGGGCTACACCTTC. Residues: CASRAGEVWGYTF.

This clone came up once. This chain uses TRBV5-6 with TRBJ1-1, with TRBD1 matching over 8 bases. CDR1 SGHDT and CDR2 YYEEEE come from the germline V gene. The CDR3 loop spans 14 amino acids. The V gene end was trimmed by 3 bases and the J gene end by 5 bases; junction bases not matched to a gene: 6. This CDR3 reads CASSSGQGATEAFF. The CDR3 bases are TGTGCCAGCAGCTCTGGTCAGGGGGCAACTGAAGCTTTCTTT.

The chain joins TRBV10-3 to TRBJ1-1; D gene ambiguous. The germline V gene encodes CDR1 ENHRY and CDR2 SYGVKD. The length of the CDR3 is 12 residues. Trimming cost V 6 bases and J 1 base, with 6 bases left between them. The CDR3 loop is CAISTENTEAFF. The CDR3 coding sequence is TGTGCCATCAGCACAGAGAACACTGAAGCTTTCTTT.

The chain combines TRBV27 with TRBJ2-1; 13 bases are a match to TRBD2. The CDR3 is made up of 14 amino acids. Germline CDR1 MNHEY, CDR2 SMNVEV (reference sequence). The trim removed 5 bases at V and 14 bases at J, leaving 9 bases unmatched. CDR3 residues: CASSPQGLAGSKFF. For the CDR3, the DNA is TGTGCCAGCAGTCCCCAGGGACTAGCGGGAAGTAAGTTCTTC.

V is TRBV11-3 and J is TRBJ2-4; 7 bases line up with TRBD2. Germline V gives CDR1 SGHNT, CDR2 YENEEA. Trimming took 5 bases from V and 7 from J; bases not matched to a gene: 8. The CDR3 consists of 14 residues. CDR3 residues: CASSPRGGMNIQYF. The CDR3 DNA reads TGTGCCAGCAGCCCCCGGGGAGGGATGAACATTCAGTACTTC.

The chain uses TRBV11-2 and TRBJ2-2; 12 bases fit TRBD2. CDR1 is SGHAT, CDR2 FQNNGV, per germline. The CDR3 covers 16 residues. V shed 5 bases, J shed 6 bases, and the junction held 7 bases outside the gene matches. The CDR3 bases are TGTGCCAGCAGCCTTGGACTAGCGGGAATTTCCGGGGAGCTGTTTTTT. This sequence encodes CASSLGLAGISGELFF.